Presented here are 19 T cell receptor beta chains from one specimen sequenced in a study of T cell repertoires in cytomegalovirus infection. In TCRdb, the reads were re-called with MiXCR into one record per CDR3 protein. Among a few hundred thousand distinct CDR3 sequences listed, under 20% were seen once. Input material: PBMCs. The receptors were gathered from a human donor in good health (CMV status not recorded). Some clones in this sample may be carry-over from other donors' samples.

This chain joins TRBV5-1 and TRBJ2-3; D is unclear. The CDR3 length is 15 residues. The V end was cut by 4 bases, the J end by 0 bases, with 12 bases between. The germline gives CDR1 SGHRS, CDR2 YFSETQ. The CDR3 reads CASSQNPQSTDTQYF. The CDR3 DNA follows: TGCGCCAGCAGCCAAAATCCCCAGAGCACAGATACGCAGTATTTT.

The genes are TRBV7-9 and TRBJ1-1; D gene ambiguous. The germline V and J ends were trimmed by 5 bases and 11 bases, with 21 bases remaining between them. This CDR3 comprises 14 residues. In germline, CDR1 is SEHNR, CDR2 FQNEAQ (reference sequence). CDR3 sequence: CASSRVGSGLRAFF. CDR3 DNA sequence: TGTGCCAGCAGCCGGGTGGGCTCAGGTCTCCGGGCTTTCTTT.

The sample holds many counts of this clonotype. CDR3 amino acids: CASSTRLVLYNEQFF. CDR3 bases: TGTGCCAGTAGTACCAGACTAGTCCTCTACAATGAGCAGTTCTTC. J is TRBJ2-1 and V is TRBV19, with a possible D match to TRBD2 (6 bases). CDR1 and CDR2 (germline): LNHDA, SQIVND (reference sequence). The CDR3 runs 15 residues. V lost 4 bases and J 3 bases, leaving 13 bases between the germline ends.

This clonotype was observed many times. The rearrangement joins TRBV28 to TRBJ2-1; D assignment may be TRBD1 or TRBD2 (6 bases each). CDR1 MDHEN and CDR2 SYDVKM come from the germline V gene. V lost 6 bases, J lost 2 bases, and 23 bases lay in between. The length of the CDR3 is 18 residues. CDR3 DNA: TGTGCCAGCAGATCCCGGGCTTTGGGGGGCTTAGCCTACAATGAGCAGTTCTTC. Residues: CASRSRALGGLAYNEQFF.

V gene TRBV19 combines with J gene TRBJ1-5, with a possible D match to TRBD1 (5 bases). The CDR3 consists of 15 residues. V gave up 5 bases and J gave up 1 base, with 12 bases separating them. Per germline, CDR1 LNHDA and CDR2 SQIVND (reference sequence). The CDR3 nucleotides read TGTGCCAGTAGTGATCGGGCAGGGAGCAATCAGCCCCAGCATTTT. It encodes CASSDRAGSNQPQHF.

The chain links TRBV18 to TRBJ2-5, with 10 bases fitting TRBD2. The germline V gene encodes CDR1 KGHSH and CDR2 LQKENI. J lost 7 bases, V lost 3 bases, and 11 bases had no gene match. The CDR3 length is 16 residues. The CDR3 region is CASSPPSGGPKGTQYF. DNA for the CDR3: TGTGCCAGCTCACCGCCTAGCGGGGGACCTAAGGGGACCCAGTACTTC.

This clonotype appeared many times. This sequence joins TRBV7-2 and TRBJ2-5, with D perhaps matching TRBD2 (6 bases). V gave up 4 bases and J gave up 1 base, with 10 bases separating them. Germline assignment: CDR1 SGHTA and CDR2 FQGNSA. This CDR3 has 14 residues. CDR3 DNA: TGTGCCAGCAGCTACGGGGGATCCCAAGAGACCCAGTACTTC. Amino acid sequence: CASSYGGSQETQYF.

This clonotype occurred many times. The V and J genes are TRBV7-2 and TRBJ2-5; tentative D call: TRBD2 (6 bases). Looked up from germline, CDR1 is SGHTA and CDR2 is FQGNSA. This CDR3 spans 13 amino acids. V was pared by 5 bases and J by 3 bases, with 10 bases between. In DNA, the CDR3 is TGTGCCAGCAGCCGGGACTTTGAAGAGACCCAGTACTTC. Amino acid sequence: CASSRDFEETQYF.

This clonotype has a count of ten or more. The chain links TRBV7-9 to TRBJ2-6; D gene ambiguous. This CDR3 spans 15 amino acids. V shed 3 bases and J shed 0 bases, with 6 bases lying between them. Per germline, CDR1 SEHNR and CDR2 FQNEAQ (reference sequence). Written as DNA, the CDR3 is TGTGCCAGCAGCTTCGGACGCTCTGGGGCCAACGTCCTGACTTTC. It encodes CASSFGRSGANVLTF.

V is TRBV4-1 and J is TRBJ1-5; D is unclear. V was trimmed by 1 base and J by 2 bases, leaving 12 bases between them. The CDR3 is made up of 16 amino acids. The germline V gene encodes CDR1 MGHRA and CDR2 YSYEKL. The CDR3 region is CASSQVAGIGNQPQHF. The CDR3 region has the DNA TGCGCCAGCAGCCAAGTAGCGGGAATCGGCAATCAGCCCCAGCATTTT.

This clonotype was recorded a few times. The CDR3 DNA sequence: TGTGCCAGCAGTCCTAGCGGGGGGTCTGAGGAGACCCAGTACTTC. Its translation is CASSPSGGSEETQYF. This chain uses TRBV6-5 with TRBJ2-5, with TRBD2 identical over 11 bases. Unmatched junction bases numbered 7, after V lost 5 bases and J lost 5 bases. The CDR3 is 15 residues long. CDR1 and CDR2 (germline): MNHEY, SVGAGI.

A few counts support this clonotype. This rearrangement joins TRBV7-3 to TRBJ2-5; D is tentatively TRBD1 or TRBD2 (5 bases each). The CDR3 extends over 13 amino acids. Per germline, CDR1 SGHTA and CDR2 FQGTGA. Trimming stripped 5 bases from V and 2 bases from J, with 9 bases between. The DNA of the CDR3 is TGTGCCAGCAGCAAGGGACGTCAAGAGACCCAGTACTTC. The encoded protein is CASSKGRQETQYF.

The sample holds many counts of this clonotype. The CDR3 nucleotides are TGTGCCAGCAGCTTAGATCAGGGGAACACAGATACGCAGTATTTT. Translation gives CASSLDQGNTDTQYF. This chain joins TRBV11-3 and TRBJ2-3; D is possibly TRBD1 (6 bases). The ends were cut back, 0 bases at V and 2 bases at J, with 9 bases in the middle. Germline lookup yields CDR1 SGHNT and CDR2 YENEEA. This CDR3 has 15 residues.

The sample holds many counts of this clonotype. The V and J genes are TRBV13 and TRBJ2-2; unclear D gene. Germline CDR1 and CDR2: PRHDT and FYEKMQ (reference sequence). Trimming cost V 5 bases and J 0 bases, with 13 bases left between them. The CDR3 spans 16 residues. For the CDR3, the DNA is TGTGCCAGCAGCCCGCGATACGGAGCGAACACCGGGGAGCTGTTTTTT. Amino acid sequence: CASSPRYGANTGELFF.

This clonotype was recorded a few times. V usage is TRBV28 and J usage is TRBJ2-5; a weak D match, TRBD2 (7 bases). Germline CDR1 MDHEN, CDR2 SYDVKM. CDR3 length: 14 residues. V was shortened by 3 bases and J by 4 bases, with 12 bases between the two germline ends. DNA for the CDR3: TGTGCCAGCAGTTTGGGGGGGCACGGAGAGACCCAGTACTTC. Its protein product is CASSLGGHGETQYF.

The chain combines TRBV24-1 with TRBJ2-1, with a possible D match to TRBD2 (5 bases). Germline V lookup: CDR1 KGHDR, CDR2 SFDVKD. CDR3 size: 12 residues. V lost 7 bases, J lost 13 bases, and 16 bases lay in between. DNA for the CDR3: TGTGCCACCAGCGGATCTAGCAATTTACAGTTCTTC. The encoded protein is CATSGSSNLQFF.

This clonotype was seen ten or more times. This chain joins TRBV7-2 and TRBJ2-1; TRBD1 or TRBD2 may be the D gene (5 bases each). This CDR3 has 14 residues. Germline assignment: CDR1 SGHTA and CDR2 FQGNSA. Trimming removed 3 bases from V and 6 bases from J, with 12 bases in between. The DNA of the CDR3 is TGTGCCAGCAGCTTGCGTGGTGGGGGCAATGAGCAGTTCTTC. Its protein product is CASSLRGGGNEQFF. Together with reference TRBV7-2 and TRBJ2-1, the CDR3 gives the full variable domain: GAGVSQSPSNKVTEKGKDVELRCDPISGHTALYWYRQSLGQGLEFLIYFQGNSAPDKSGLPSDRFSAERTGGSVSTLTIQRTQQEDSAVYLCASSLRGGGNEQFFGPGTRLTVL.

This clonotype occurred a few times. The chain has TRBV12-3 or TRBV12-4 and TRBJ2-5; 7 nucleotides agree with TRBD1. This CDR3 is 13 amino acids long. With V trimmed by 6 bases and J by 1 base, 2 bases remained unmatched. The CDR3 sequence is CASSRQGQETQYF. The CDR3 region has the DNA TGTGCCAGCAGCCGACAGGGCCAAGAGACCCAGTACTTC.

The chain recombines TRBV20-1 with TRBJ2-7, with 9 bases fitting TRBD1. Germline CDR1 and CDR2: DFQATT and SNEGSKA (reference sequence). With 6 bases clipped from V and 6 bases from J, the junction kept 12 bases outside the gene matches. The CDR3 consists of 14 residues. CDR3 protein: CSARRTGAPLEQYF. CDR3 sequence (DNA): TGCAGTGCGCGGCGGACAGGGGCCCCCCTCGAGCAGTACTTC.